This record concerns one T cell receptor (beta chain) sequence. Its target is unknown. Assay: immunoSEQ multiplex PCR; the TCRdb copy retains only in-frame clones and omits some. The table has fewer than 45,000 clones, 70% to 85% seen once. V gave up 0 bases and J gave up 2 bases, with 7 bases separating them. Germline CDR1 and CDR2: MGHRA and YSYEKL. This CDR3 has 14 amino acids. The data belong to a study of OX40 agonist ivuxolimab in advanced cancers. Findings of the study overall: The study found that CD8+ T cells averaged more expanded clones than CD4+. Expansion of clones was among the lowest in partial responders at 0.1-3.0 mg/kg.

The clonotype originates from an adult with an advanced solid tumor such as melanoma, head and neck, liver or kidney cancer. The sequences come from CD4+ or CD8+ T cells sorted from blood, collected in a trial of the OX40 agonist ivuxolimab. The V gene is TRBV4-1, the J gene TRBJ1-1, with D unclear. In nucleotides, the CDR3 is TGCGCCAGCAGCCAAGATCCCACAAACACTGAAGCTTTCTTT. Translation gives CASSQDPTNTEAFF.